Shown below are 10 T cell receptor beta chains from a single sample sequenced in a study of technical replicates of blood from a handful of donors. Only in-frame clones appear in the TCRdb table, and some are missing; sequencing was by immunoSEQ multiplex PCR. The table has fewer than 90,000 clones, approximately 94% seen once. Source material: T cells isolated from PBMCs. These receptor sequences come from a human donor in good health.

V is TRBV11-3 and J is TRBJ1-6; possibly TRBD1 for D (5 bases). The CDR3 spans 15 residues. Germline CDR1 is SGHNT and CDR2 is YENEEA. The ends were cut back, 4 bases at V and 10 bases at J, with 17 bases in the middle. The CDR3 loop is CASSSRGGDYSPLHF. The CDR3 DNA follows: TGTGCCAGCAGCTCCCGGGGAGGGGATTACTCACCCCTCCACTTT.

J is TRBJ2-1 and V is TRBV11-2, with TRBD2 matching over 10 bases. The V gene's germline CDR1 is SGHAT and CDR2 FQNNGV. J lost 3 bases, V lost 2 bases, and 1 base had no gene match. This CDR3 contains 15 residues. Written as DNA, the CDR3 is TGTGCCAGCAGCTTACTAGCGGGGGACTACAATGAGCAGTTCTTC. Protein: CASSLLAGDYNEQFF.

This clone was recorded a few times. The V call is TRBV25-1, the J call TRBJ1-4; no firm D call. Between the trimmed V and J ends, which lost 4 bases and 5 bases, there was a span of 8 bases. CDR3 length equals 13 residues. CDR1 is MGHDK and CDR2 is SYGVNS in the germline V gene. CDR3: CASSVAPNEKLFF. CDR3 nucleotide sequence: TGTGCCAGCAGTGTGGCCCCAAATGAAAAACTGTTTTTT.

V and J are TRBV7-9 and TRBJ2-7; D not certain. Germline V CDR1 and CDR2: SEHNR, FQNEAQ (reference sequence). This CDR3 spans 12 amino acids. V lost 6 bases, J lost 4 bases, and 10 bases lay in between. The CDR3: CASRAPGYEQYF. The CDR3 bases are TGTGCCAGCAGGGCCCCAGGATACGAGCAGTACTTC.

The chain employs TRBV19 and TRBJ2-7; possibly TRBD1 for D (6 bases). CDR3 length: 15 amino acids. V lost 10 bases to trimming and J lost 7 bases, with 26 bases between them. From germline, CDR1 is LNHDA and CDR2 SQIVND (reference sequence). CDR3 nucleotide sequence: TGTGCCAACATCGGAGGACAGAGCCCACCCTGGGAGCAGTACTTC. It encodes CANIGGQSPPWEQYF.

J is TRBJ2-7 and V is TRBV4-1; 8 nucleotides match TRBD2. The CDR3 is made up of 16 amino acids. Looked up from germline, CDR1 is MGHRA and CDR2 is YSYEKL. J gave up 7 bases and V 0 bases, and 11 bases lay outside the gene matches. Here the CDR3 DNA reads TGCGCCAGCAGCCAAGATGGACTAGCTGGCACTAATGAGCAGTACTTC. This sequence encodes CASSQDGLAGTNEQYF.

This clone came up a few times. V gene TRBV6-5 combines with J gene TRBJ1-6; D ambiguous. Germline CDR1 is MNHEY and CDR2 is SVGAGI. Trimming took 6 bases from V and 10 from J, leaving 13 bases between them. The CDR3 has 13 residues. CDR3 loop: CASSPIQLSPLHF. Written as DNA, the CDR3 is TGTGCCAGCAGCCCTATACAGCTATCACCCCTCCACTTT.

V gene TRBV28 combines with J gene TRBJ2-7; D is undetermined. CDR1 and CDR2 (germline): MDHEN, SYDVKM. V dropped 5 bases and J dropped 4 bases, with 9 bases sitting between them. The CDR3 sequence is 12 residues long. The CDR3: CASSPLRYEQYF. CDR3 nucleotides: TGTGCCAGCAGTCCACTTCGTTACGAGCAGTACTTC.

The DNA of the CDR3 is TGTGCCAGCAGTTCGTCGGGAGGGGGGGTTGGCGGGGAGCTGTTTTTT. This translates into CASSSSGGGVGGELFF. V is TRBV6-5 and J is TRBJ2-2; 8 bases are shared with TRBD2. The germline V gene encodes CDR1 MNHEY and CDR2 SVGAGI. V gave up 4 bases and J gave up 7 bases; unmatched junction bases: 11. The CDR3 is 16 residues long.

The chain joins TRBV19 to TRBJ2-5, with D tentatively TRBD1 (6 bases). V lost 5 bases and J lost 5, with 9 bases in between. The CDR3 sequence is 12 residues long. Germline V gene data show CDR1 as LNHDA and CDR2 as SQIVND (reference sequence). In nucleotides, the CDR3 is TGTGCCAGTAGTCCAGGGGTCGAGACCCAGTACTTC. Translated, it gives CASSPGVETQYF.